This TCR beta chain was sequenced during a study of beta chain features in type 1 diabetes (dated 2018 in TCRdb). With respect to the entire study: No differences in mean age, gender distribution, total cell number or subset yield were found between patients and healthy donors. The study compared the TCRB repertoires of sorted circulating CD4+ T cell subsets in recently diagnosed type 1 diabetes patients with those in matched healthy donors. Regulatory and stem cell-like memory subsets were isolated from only 8 patients and 8 healthy donors, whereas naive and central memory subsets came from all 30 or so donors. A total of some 100,000,000 sorted cells were examined across all samples, and a strong correlation was observed between cell number per subset and RNA yield. Points the paper makes about the study in general: Because cDNA was sequenced instead of genomic DNA, highly expressing activated cells could be over-represented, though the groups showed no difference in activation or CD3 levels. Naive, central memory and regulatory TCRB repertoires appeared to be more alike among patients than among healthy donors. Type 1 diabetes patients showed a moderate but significant shortening of TCRB CDR3 length in all four CD4+ subsets. Patients with type 1 diabetes made fewer insertions and deleted more nucleotides at VDJ recombination sites, implying thymic rearrangement abnormalities. HLA sub-analyses involved small numbers of individuals, so any influence of HLA type on TCRB rearrangement remained unresolved. PCR may preferentially amplify shorter templates, but because patient and control samples were amplified and corrected together, any resulting skew would affect both groups equally.

The High Capacity cDNA Reverse Transcription Kit was used to reverse transcribe all of the isolated RNA, meaning that expressed TCRB transcripts were what got sequenced. Deep immunoSEQ sequencing was applied to naive, central memory and regulatory T cell samples, giving an average of about 3.4 million total reads per sample. Sorted cells were lysed in RLT buffer, and RNA was extracted using DNase-treated RNeasy Micro or Mini kits according to cell number. Each cell subset was processed separately to prevent cross-contamination, with patient and healthy donor samples processed together. Using the immunoSEQ multiplex PCR, TCRB sequences were amplified from cDNA into 87-bp fragments spanning the CDR3 region. Sequencing of the amplicons was performed on the Illumina HiSeq platform. As for how the authors treated the data: Synthetic template baselines were used to correct PCR bias computationally, reads within Hamming distance 2 were collapsed, and singletons that could not be merged were discarded. Reads were aligned against IMGT so that V, D and J genes, CDR3 length and insertions or deletions at six rearrangement sites could be assigned. Within each subset, clonotype counts were normalized to the number of sorted cells before true diversity and Gini coefficients were calculated with the tcR R package. The overlap coefficient, calculated on TCRB nucleotide sequences, was used to measure repertoire sharing. Out-of-frame TCRB sequences from naive cells were analyzed to stand in for the pre-selection repertoire. TCRdb re-hosts the immuneACCESS table, in-frame sequences only. Its copies lack some clones; in the studies checked, an unresolved V gene accounts for under half of them, and the cause for the rest is not known. V, J and clone size are those of that table, while D and trimming were read from the DNA. This sample has roughly 290,000 clones in its table, and 15% of those were observed once. The ten biggest clones cover less than 0.02% of the sample.

Looking up the germline V gene yields CDR1 MGHDK and CDR2 SYGVNS. Deletion took 3 bases off V and 7 bases off J, with a span of 13 bases between the germline ends. Counted from cysteine to phenylalanine, this CDR3 has 13 amino acids. The CDR3 DNA has 39 bases and is translated from base 1. As for this clone: No cognate antigen has been identified for it. Nothing much larger sits one base from this clone, and base qualities are not available.

Each donor gave one peripheral blood draw, averaging approximately 0.12 L, which was collected into heparinised tubes. A BD FACSAria II was used to sort naive, central memory, regulatory and stem cell-like memory CD4+ T cells with a panel that included CD45RO, CCR7, CD25, CD127, CD95 and CD27. A purity above 95% was achieved for all sorted populations. PBMCs were isolated right away by Lymphoprep density gradient centrifugation and were stained directly, without culture. To minimize batch effects, samples were stained and sorted in pairs, one healthy donor with one patient per experiment. Recombination linked TRBV25-1 to TRBJ2-7, with TRBD2 perhaps the D gene, on 5 matching bases. This receptor was obtained from a man younger than 30 with type 1 diabetes. The sequenced sample was naive CD4+ T cells from blood. The sample's cell subset or site, from its label and the paper: true naive CD4+ T cells. The DNA sequence is as follows: TGTGCCAGCAGTGAGAGCTCGCGGAGGGAGCAGTACTTC. This encodes CASSESSRREQYF.